A single sample is the source of the 9 T cell receptor beta chains below, sequenced in a study of blood T cell repertoires in COVID-19. Data came from immunoSEQ multiplex PCR; TCRdb stores just in-frame clones and leaves some out. The sample consists of around 180,000 clones, around 83% of them appearing once. The source material was peripheral blood. Source of these receptors: a human donor in a cohort sampled during active COVID-19.

The chain has TRBV5-1 and TRBJ2-7; 7 bases are a match to TRBD1. The V gene end was trimmed by 7 bases and the J gene end by 4 bases; junction bases not matched to a gene: 11. Per germline, CDR1 SGHRS and CDR2 YFSETQ. CDR3 length: 14 amino acids. The CDR3 region has the DNA TGCGCCAGCCGGACGGAGACAGGGTGGTACGAGCAGTACTTC. The encoded protein is CASRTETGWYEQYF.

The rearrangement joins TRBV7-9 to TRBJ2-7, with TRBD2 matching over 9 bases. Losses at the gene ends were 5 bases for V and 3 bases for J; bases not matched to a gene: 2. The germline V gene encodes CDR1 SEHNR and CDR2 FQNEAQ (reference sequence). The CDR3 sequence is 13 residues long. The CDR3 DNA follows: TGTGCCAGCAGCCGCGGGGGGGTCTACGAGCAGTACTTC. Its protein product is CASSRGGVYEQYF.

The chain links TRBV12-5 to TRBJ2-6, with 7 bases fitting TRBD1. The CDR3 covers 16 residues. CDR1 LGHNT and CDR2 FRNRAP come from the germline V gene. With 5 bases clipped from V and 2 bases from J, the junction kept 6 bases outside the gene matches. DNA for the CDR3: TGTGCTAGTGGTCCACATACAGGGGCTGGGGCCAACGTCCTGACTTTC. It yields the protein CASGPHTGAGANVLTF. Based on the CDR3 plus reference TRBV12-5 and TRBJ2-6, the full variable domain is DARVTQTPRHKVTEMGQEVTMRCQPILGHNTVFWYRQTMMQGLELLAYFRNRAPLDDSGMPKDRFSAEMPDATLATLKIQPSEPRDSAVYFCASGPHTGAGANVLTFGAGSRLTVL.

This chain connects TRBV12-3 or TRBV12-4 to TRBJ2-1; D remains unclear. The CDR3 is 12 amino acids. V lost 2 bases to trimming and J lost 12 bases, with 11 bases between them. The CDR3: CASSLMQARQFF. CDR3 nucleotide sequence: TGTGCCAGCAGTTTAATGCAGGCTCGGCAGTTCTTC.

The chain has TRBV5-1 and TRBJ1-2; maybe TRBD1 (6 bases). The V gene lost 4 bases and the J gene lost 8 bases, with 15 bases spanning the gap. This CDR3 is 13 amino acids long. CDR1 and CDR2 from the germline V gene are SGHRS and YFSETQ. In DNA, the CDR3 is TGCGCCAGCAGCCAAACAGGGTTATTGGGCTACACCTTC. Translation: CASSQTGLLGYTF.

The chain recombines TRBV6-2 or TRBV6-3 with TRBJ2-7, with 7 bases that match TRBD1. The ends lost 7 bases at V and 2 bases at J; junction bases unmatched: 5. This CDR3 is 13 amino acids long. Per the germline V gene, CDR1 is MNHEY and CDR2 is SVGEGT. DNA of the CDR3: TGTGCCAGCACCCCGGACAGGACCTACGAGCAGTACTTC. It translates to CASTPDRTYEQYF.

The rearrangement joins TRBV7-8 to TRBJ1-2; a weak D match, TRBD1 (6 bases). This CDR3 has 13 residues. Per the germline V gene, CDR1 is SGHVS and CDR2 is FQNEAQ. Trimming left V 1 base short and J 3 bases short, with 6 bases between. This CDR3 is CASSLGTDYGYTF. In DNA, the CDR3 is TGTGCCAGCAGCTTAGGGACAGACTATGGCTACACCTTC.

Concerning this clone: Other DNA variants within this sample encode the same CDR3. The chain links TRBV27 to TRBJ2-7; 7 nucleotides align to TRBD1. V was clipped by 5 bases and J by 4 bases; unmatched bases: 5. The CDR3 loop spans 13 amino acids. The germline V gene encodes CDR1 MNHEY and CDR2 SMNVEV (reference sequence). The CDR3 DNA reads TGTGCCAGCAGTCTGGGGACAGCGTACGAGCAGTACTTC. Translated, it gives CASSLGTAYEQYF.

The chain couples TRBV19 to TRBJ1-6, with TRBD1 as a possible D gene (5 bases). The length of the CDR3 is 14 residues. Trimming cost V 3 bases and J 4 bases, with 7 bases left between them. Germline V gene sequence: CDR1 LNHDA, CDR2 SQIVND (reference sequence). The CDR3 bases are TGTGCCAGTAGTATCAGGGAATATAATTCACCCCTCCACTTT. Its protein is CASSIREYNSPLHF.